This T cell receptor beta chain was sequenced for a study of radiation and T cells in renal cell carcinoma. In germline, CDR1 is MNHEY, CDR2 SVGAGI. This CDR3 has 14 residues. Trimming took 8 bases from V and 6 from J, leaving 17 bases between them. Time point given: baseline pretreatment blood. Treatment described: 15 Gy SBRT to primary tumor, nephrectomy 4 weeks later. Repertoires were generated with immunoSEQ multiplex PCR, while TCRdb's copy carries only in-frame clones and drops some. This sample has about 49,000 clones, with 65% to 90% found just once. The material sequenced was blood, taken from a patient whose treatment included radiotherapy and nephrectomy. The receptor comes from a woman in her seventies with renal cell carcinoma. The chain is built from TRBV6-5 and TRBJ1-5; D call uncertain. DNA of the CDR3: TGTGCCAGCTACCCGGCTGGGAAAAGTCAGCCCCAGCATTTT. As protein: CASYPAGKSQPQHF.